The present TCR beta chain was sequenced within a study of T cell responses to AZD1222 COVID-19 vaccine. The CDR3 covers 16 residues. With 7 bases removed from V and 4 bases from J, the gap between germline ends came to 23 bases. CDR1 SEHNR and CDR2 FQNEAQ come from the germline V gene (reference sequence). Produced via immunoSEQ multiplex PCR; TCRdb's table is partial and in-frame only. This sample yields some 170,000 clones, of which 94% are seen a single time; roughly 4.6% belongs to the top ten. The chain combines TRBV7-9 with TRBJ2-7, with D possibly matching TRBD2 (5 bases). The material was peripheral blood, obtained 28 days after the second AZD1222 dose. The source of this sequence is an adult who received the AZD1222 COVID-19 vaccine. CDR3 residues: CASTPRAEPGVYEQYF. The CDR3 DNA sequence: TGTGCCAGCACCCCTCGCGCGGAGCCCGGGGTATACGAGCAGTACTTC.